The 31 T cell receptor beta chains below come from one sample, sequenced in a study of cytomegalovirus exposure and HLA in healthy donors. The PCR employed 60 Vbeta primers together with 13 Jbeta primers. Profiled with immunoSEQ multiplex PCR; TCRdb holds only in-frame clones, not every one. The sample yields about 130,000 clones, 80% to 85% seen once. Sequencing input: PBMCs. These receptors all come from a human donor in good health.

Concerning this clone itself: Distinct nucleotide sequences in the sample also encode this CDR3. CDR3 amino acids: CASSLGQGAGGYTF. DNA for the CDR3: TGCGCCAGCAGCCTTGGACAGGGGGCGGGTGGCTACACCTTC. This chain uses TRBV5-1 with TRBJ1-2; 11 nucleotides agree with TRBD1. Germline V CDR1 and CDR2: SGHRS, YFSETQ. The CDR3 totals 14 residues. Losses at the gene ends were 4 bases for V and 7 bases for J; bases not matched to a gene: 6.

The chain combines TRBV5-4 with TRBJ2-3; TRBD2 aligns across 8 bases. The CDR3 is 14 residues long. Germline CDR1 SGHNT, CDR2 YYREEE (reference sequence). V lost 3 bases to trimming and J lost 9 bases; unmatched junction nucleotides: 9. The CDR3 sequence is CASSSLAGGTTQYF. CDR3 nucleotide sequence: TGTGCCAGCAGCTCCCTGGCGGGGGGAACGACGCAGTATTTT.

The gene calls are TRBV9 and TRBJ2-7; TRBD2 matches at 8 bases. After removal of 0 bases from V and 2 bases from J, the junction contained 4 bases not matched to a gene. Germline V CDR1 and CDR2: SGDLS, YYNGEE. The CDR3 length is 15 residues. CDR3 in amino acids: CASSVGTSGTYEQYF. The DNA for the CDR3 is TGTGCCAGCAGCGTAGGCACTAGCGGCACCTACGAGCAGTACTTC.

This chain links TRBV6-1 with TRBJ2-7; the match to TRBD1 covers 7 bases. Trimming at V came to 10 bases and at J to 5 bases, leaving 14 bases not matched to a gene. This CDR3 comprises 14 residues. CDR1 MNHNS and CDR2 SASEGT come from the germline V gene. The CDR3 sequence is CAITDRSFFDEQYF. The CDR3, as DNA: TGTGCCATAACGGACAGGTCATTTTTCGACGAGCAGTACTTC.

This chain connects TRBV27 to TRBJ2-1, with 8 bases fitting TRBD1. The germline V gene has CDR1 MNHEY and CDR2 SMNVEV (reference sequence). Losses at the gene ends were 3 bases for V and 9 bases for J; bases not matched to a gene: 4. CDR3 length: 13 residues. The CDR3 DNA is TGTGCCAGCAGTTTTCAGGGGGCCGGTGAGCAGTTCTTC. Translating gives CASSFQGAGEQFF.

This clone was counted a single time. The chain couples TRBV9 to TRBJ1-1; TRBD1 might be the D (6 bases). Germline values: CDR1 SGDLS, CDR2 YYNGEE. Trimming removed 1 base from V and 4 bases from J, with 14 bases in between. This CDR3 comprises 15 residues. CDR3 region: CASSVRGGDSTEAFF. The CDR3 coding sequence is TGTGCCAGCAGCGTAAGAGGGGGTGATAGCACTGAAGCTTTCTTT.

This rearrangement joins TRBV5-1 to TRBJ2-2; the D gene is possibly TRBD1 (6 bases). The germline V and J ends were trimmed by 3 bases and 9 bases, with 15 bases remaining between them. Germline CDR1 is SGHRS and CDR2 is YFSETQ. The CDR3 has 14 amino acids. CDR3 loop: CASSYTSDSWELFF. DNA of the CDR3: TGCGCCAGCAGCTATACCTCGGACAGTTGGGAGCTGTTTTTT.

The V gene is TRBV6-6, the J gene TRBJ1-2; 7 bases match TRBD1. Germline V gene data show CDR1 as MNHNY and CDR2 as SVGAGI (reference sequence). Trimming removed 0 bases from V and 5 bases from J; junction bases left unmatched: 6. This CDR3 has 15 residues. The CDR3 here is CASSYSPGTEYGYTF. The CDR3 nucleotides are TGTGCCAGCAGTTACTCCCCTGGGACAGAGTATGGCTACACCTTC.

CDR3 sequence: CASSLELLAGSKSYEQYF. CDR3 bases: TGTGCCAGCAGCTTAGAATTACTAGCGGGAAGCAAATCCTACGAGCAGTACTTC. The V call is TRBV7-2, the J call TRBJ2-7; TRBD2 matches 10 bases. The CDR3 spans 18 residues. Germline CDR1 SGHTA, CDR2 FQGNSA. Trimming at V came to 1 base and at J to 1 base, leaving 10 bases not matched to a gene.

This clone has just one count. The chain carries TRBV19 and TRBJ1-2; D is perhaps TRBD1 (6 bases). V dropped 7 bases and J dropped 4 bases, with 16 bases sitting between them. The length of the CDR3 is 14 residues. The germline gives CDR1 LNHDA, CDR2 SQIVND (reference sequence). This chain's CDR3 is CASTYRAESYGYTF. The CDR3 nucleotides read TGTGCCAGTACATACAGGGCGGAGTCCTATGGCTACACCTTC.

The genes are TRBV5-4 and TRBJ2-7, with D hard to call. The CDR3 extends over 13 amino acids. Germline assignment: CDR1 SGHNT and CDR2 YYREEE (reference sequence). Trimming took 0 bases from V and 5 from J, leaving 9 bases between them. CDR3 sequence (DNA): TGTGCCAGCAGCTTGGCACCACGAGACGAGCAGTACTTC. It specifies CASSLAPRDEQYF.

The rearrangement joins TRBV6-5 to TRBJ1-2; 7 bases fit TRBD1. This CDR3 has 14 residues. V gave up 0 bases and J gave up 10 bases; unmatched junction bases: 8. Germline V gene lookup returns CDR1 MNHEY and CDR2 SVGAGI. CDR3 region: CASSYSRQGVDYTF. CDR3 nucleotides: TGTGCCAGCAGTTACTCGAGACAGGGAGTTGACTACACCTTC.

In the case of this clone: The junction and the germline gene differ at one end; a read error may be behind it. The rearrangement joins TRBV6-1 to TRBJ2-5; D is possibly TRBD2 (5 bases). The CDR3 totals 12 residues. The germline V gene has CDR1 MNHNS and CDR2 SASEGT. The CDR3 here is CASSTRVGPEDF. CDR3 sequence (DNA): TGTGCCAGCAGTACGAGGGTCGGTCCCGAAGACTTC.

The rearrangement uses TRBV19 and TRBJ2-1, with 9 bases fitting TRBD2. V shed 4 bases, J shed 6 bases, and the junction held 4 bases outside the gene matches. This CDR3 region has 14 residues. Germline loops: CDR1 LNHDA, CDR2 SQIVND (reference sequence). Here the CDR3 reads CASSSSGGGNEQFF. As DNA, the CDR3 is TGTGCCAGTAGTAGTAGCGGGGGAGGCAATGAGCAGTTCTTC.

The chain is built from TRBV19 and TRBJ1-1, with TRBD1 identical over 8 bases. This CDR3 is built from 16 residues. Trimming at V came to 1 base and at J to 6 bases, leaving 10 bases not matched to a gene. Germline CDR1 LNHDA, CDR2 SQIVND (reference sequence). This CDR3 reads CASSIGWDRLGSEAFF. DNA for the CDR3: TGTGCCAGTAGTATAGGATGGGACAGGCTGGGCTCTGAAGCTTTCTTT.

This clone appeared a single time. At one end the junction does not follow the germline gene, possibly because of a read error. The genes are TRBV29-1 and TRBJ2-5; D may be TRBD1 or TRBD2 (5 bases each). The J call is doubtful: the DNA matches TRBJ2-7 better. In germline, CDR1 is SQVTM, CDR2 ANQGSEA. The CDR3 has 11 amino acids. CDR3 amino acids: CSVEDSGEQYF. The CDR3 DNA is TGCAGCGTCGAAGACAGCGGCGAGCAGTACTTC.

The chain has TRBV18 and TRBJ2-7, with D possibly matching TRBD1 (7 bases). V was pared by 8 bases and J by 2 bases, with 25 bases between. The CDR3 has 17 amino acids. Germline CDR1 and CDR2: KGHSH and LQKENI. The CDR3 is CASTPSGAGGRTYEQYF. The CDR3 DNA reads TGTGCCAGCACGCCATCGGGGGCAGGGGGACGGACCTACGAGCAGTACTTC.

This clone came up once. Germline and junction disagree at one end, which may indicate a read error. J is TRBJ1-2 and V is TRBV7-9, with D possibly being TRBD1 (6 bases). This CDR3 has 15 residues. Germline CDR1 and CDR2: SEHNR and FQNEAQ (reference sequence). The CDR3: CSSSLVLAGDYGYTF. The CDR3 DNA is TGTTCCAGCAGCTTAGTATTGGCAGGGGACTATGGCTACACCTTC.

The chain uses TRBV20-1 and TRBJ2-5; D gene ambiguous. The J call may not be correct, given that the DNA end is closer to TRBJ2-7. CDR1 is DFQATT and CDR2 is SNEGSKA in the germline V gene (reference sequence). The CDR3 loop spans 11 amino acids. For the CDR3, the DNA is TGCAGTGCTAGGGTTAACTACGAGCAGTACTTC. Its translation is CSARVNYEQYF.

The gene calls are TRBV14 and TRBJ1-1, with D maybe TRBD1 (6 bases). The CDR3 consists of 12 residues. V was clipped by 5 bases and J by 8 bases, with 12 bases between them. CDR1 is SGHDN and CDR2 is FVKESK in the germline V gene. The CDR3 loop is CASSLGQTEAFF. As DNA, the CDR3 is TGTGCCAGCAGCTTAGGACAGACAGAAGCTTTCTTT.

On this clone itself: One end of the junction is discordant with germline, which a read error may explain. The rearrangement links TRBV7-3 to TRBJ2-3, with 9 bases fitting TRBD2. The CDR3 contains 15 residues. CDR1 SGHTA and CDR2 FQGTGA come from the germline V gene. The CDR3: CASSLIAGVPDTQYF. In DNA form, the CDR3 reads TGTGCCAGTAGCTTAATAGCGGGGGTGCCAGATACGCAGTATTTT.

This clone was counted once. The rearrangement links TRBV12-5 to TRBJ1-1; the D is unclear. CDR1 and CDR2 (germline): LGHNT, FRNRAP. The V gene lost 7 bases and the J gene lost 1 base, with 7 bases spanning the gap. The CDR3 runs to 12 residues. For the CDR3, the DNA is TGTGCTAGTGTCACGGGGAACACTGAAGCTTTCTTT. Translating it yields CASVTGNTEAFF.

Concerning this clone itself: Compared with germline, one end of the junction differs, possibly owing to a read error. Other DNA sequences from this sample encode an identical CDR3 as well. The chain is built from TRBV4-1 and TRBJ1-1; no definite D call. CDR1 and CDR2 from the germline V gene are MGHRA and YSYEKL. This CDR3 comprises 15 residues. CDR3 loop: CASSQERRWGAEAFF. CDR3 bases: TGTGCCAGCAGCCAAGAACGCAGGTGGGGAGCTGAAGCTTTCTTT.

CDR3 nucleotides: TGTGCCAGCAGTCCCGACAGGGACAATTCACCCCTCCACTTT. Translated: CASSPDRDNSPLHF. This rearrangement joins TRBV11-3 to TRBJ1-6; 7 bases map to TRBD1. Germline CDR1 SGHNT, CDR2 YENEEA. The CDR3 loop spans 14 amino acids. V dropped 6 bases and J dropped 7; count of bases not matched to a gene: 6.

The chain uses TRBV5-5 and TRBJ1-1; possibly TRBD1 for D (5 bases). V lost 2 bases and J lost 5, with 13 bases in between. In germline, CDR1 is SGHKS, CDR2 YYEKEE (reference sequence). This CDR3 comprises 14 residues. This CDR3 is CASSFQGSGTEAFF. CDR3 nucleotide sequence: TGTGCCAGCAGCTTCCAGGGATCGGGTACTGAAGCTTTCTTT.

The V call is TRBV11-3, the J call TRBJ2-1; no clear D. The V end was cut by 1 base, the J end by 2 bases, with 12 bases between. CDR1 and CDR2 (germline): SGHNT, YENEEA. This CDR3 region has 16 residues. The CDR3 here is CASSLGSRIAYNEQFF. The CDR3, as DNA: TGTGCCAGCAGCTTAGGAAGCAGGATAGCCTACAATGAGCAGTTCTTC. The whole variable domain, remainder taken from reference TRBV11-3 and TRBJ2-1, is EAGVVQSPRYKIIEKKQPVAFWCNPISGHNTLYWYLQNLGQGPELLIRYENEEAVDDSQLPKDRFSAERLKGVDSTLKIQPAELGDSAVYLCASSLGSRIAYNEQFFGPGTRLTVL.

The V call is TRBV2, the J call TRBJ1-1, with 7 bases fitting TRBD1. Germline V gene lookup returns CDR1 SNHLY and CDR2 FYNNEI. This CDR3 spans 13 amino acids. Trimming at V came to 5 bases and at J to 8 bases, leaving 8 bases not matched to a gene. CDR3 protein: CASSSWDSKEAFF. In DNA, the CDR3 is TGTGCCAGCAGTTCTTGGGACAGCAAAGAAGCTTTCTTT.

J is TRBJ1-1 and V is TRBV2, with D possibly TRBD1 on 5 matching bases. Trimming took 2 bases from V and 7 from J, leaving 17 bases between them. The CDR3 loop spans 15 amino acids. Germline assignment: CDR1 SNHLY and CDR2 FYNNEI. The DNA of the CDR3 is TGTGCCAGCAGTGAAATGTTGGGGCAGGGTCTTGAAGCTTTCTTT. It is translated as CASSEMLGQGLEAFF. The variable domain in full, with the rest retrieved from reference TRBV2 and TRBJ1-1, is EPEVTQTPSHQVTQMGQEVILRCVPISNHLYFYWYRQILGQKVEFLVSFYNNEISEKSEIFDDQFSVERPDGSNFTLKIRSTKLEDSAMYFCASSEMLGQGLEAFFGQGTRLTVV.

This clone was counted a single time. The chain uses TRBV19 and TRBJ2-7, with TRBD2 identical over 9 bases. Trimming took 5 bases from V and 7 from J; bases not matched to a gene: 9. This CDR3 spans 14 amino acids. Germline CDR1 reads LNHDA; CDR2 reads SQIVND (reference sequence). The CDR3 DNA reads TGTGCCAGTAGTTCTCGGACTAGCGCATCAGAGCAGTACTTC. Protein product: CASSSRTSASEQYF.

This chain links TRBV4-2 with TRBJ1-2, with D perhaps TRBD1 (6 bases). The ends were cut back, 3 bases at V and 2 bases at J, with 10 bases in the middle. The CDR3 totals 14 residues. The germline gives CDR1 LGHNA, CDR2 YNFKEQ. This chain's CDR3 is CASSHLQGNYGYTF. CDR3 nucleotide sequence: TGTGCCAGCAGCCATCTACAGGGAAACTATGGCTACACCTTC.

This chain connects TRBV9 to TRBJ1-1; weak D call: TRBD1 (5 bases). The CDR3 has 14 residues. The V and J ends lost 4 bases and 10 bases respectively, with 20 bases between them. The germline V gene encodes CDR1 SGDLS and CDR2 YYNGEE. The CDR3 loop is CASSPRQQSAVAFF. The CDR3 bases are TGTGCCAGCAGCCCCCGACAGCAAAGCGCTGTAGCTTTCTTT.